The T cell receptor beta chain under discussion was sequenced for a study of PD-1 blockade in classical Hodgkin lymphoma. TCRdb keeps only in-frame clones here, not all; method: immunoSEQ multiplex PCR. The table records some 93,000 clones, 80% to 95% of them present only once. Following autologous stem cell transplantation, relapse occurred in every patient, and exposure to brentuximab vedotin varied. The V segment lost 8 bases and the J segment 3 bases; nucleotides outside the gene matches: 17. The V gene's germline CDR1 is MDHEN and CDR2 SYDVKM. The CDR3 is 18 amino acids. The input for sequencing was peripheral blood mononuclear cells (PBMCs), taken at baseline. This TCR came from a human donor with classical Hodgkin lymphoma. The J gene is TRBJ1-4, the V gene TRBV28, with TRBD1 identical over 8 bases. CDR3 in DNA: TGTGCCAGCCACTGGTATTCCCGATGGACAGGGCCTAATGAAAAACTGTTTTTT. Encoded protein: CASHWYSRWTGPNEKLFF.